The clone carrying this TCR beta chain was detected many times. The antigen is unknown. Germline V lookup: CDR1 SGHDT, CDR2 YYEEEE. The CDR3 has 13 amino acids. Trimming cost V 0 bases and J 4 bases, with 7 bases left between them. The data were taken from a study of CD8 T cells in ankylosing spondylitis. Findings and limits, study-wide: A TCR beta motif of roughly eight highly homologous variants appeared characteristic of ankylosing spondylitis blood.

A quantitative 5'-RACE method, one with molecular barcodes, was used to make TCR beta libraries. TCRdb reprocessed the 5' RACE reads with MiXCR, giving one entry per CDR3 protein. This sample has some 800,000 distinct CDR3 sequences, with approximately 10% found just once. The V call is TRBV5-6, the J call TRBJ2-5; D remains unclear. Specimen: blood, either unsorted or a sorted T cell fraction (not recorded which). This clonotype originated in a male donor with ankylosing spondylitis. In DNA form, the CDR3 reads TGTGCCAGCAGCTTGGATCCGGGAGAGACCCAGTACTTC. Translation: CASSLDPGETQYF.